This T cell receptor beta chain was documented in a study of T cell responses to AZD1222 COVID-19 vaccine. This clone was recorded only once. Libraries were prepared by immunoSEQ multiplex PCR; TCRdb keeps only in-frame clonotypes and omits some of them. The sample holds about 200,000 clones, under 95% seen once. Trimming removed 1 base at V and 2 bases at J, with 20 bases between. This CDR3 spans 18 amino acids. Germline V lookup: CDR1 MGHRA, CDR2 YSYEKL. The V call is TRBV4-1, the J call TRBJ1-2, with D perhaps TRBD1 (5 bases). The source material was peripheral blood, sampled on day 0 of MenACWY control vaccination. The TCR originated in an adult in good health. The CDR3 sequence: CASSQGVAGTLRNYGYTF. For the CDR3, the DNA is TGCGCCAGCAGCCAAGGCGTTGCCGGGACCCTGAGGAACTATGGCTACACCTTC.